One and the same sample provided the 28 T cell receptor beta chains below, sequenced in a study of cytomegalovirus exposure and HLA in healthy donors. Primers included in the PCR were 60 Vbeta and 13 Jbeta primers. The protocol was immunoSEQ multiplex PCR, while the TCRdb copy is restricted to in-frame clones and leaves out a portion. The sample has 150,000 to 200,000 clones; roughly 79% are singletons. The sequenced sample consisted of PBMCs. All receptors derive from a woman aged 18-29 years in good health and CMV-seropositive.

The chain links TRBV21-1 to TRBJ1-6. TRBV21-1 is shown as a pseudogene. The CDR3 sequence is 17 residues long. The CDR3 spells CASSKVWGVGDNSPLHF. CDR3 nucleotide sequence: TGTGCCAGCAGCAAAGTGTGGGGAGTGGGAGATAATTCACCCCTCCACTTT.

This clone occurred once. CDR3 region: CASTLGGAAINEQFF. The CDR3, as DNA: TGTGCCAGCACCCTCGGGGGGGCGGCTATAAATGAGCAGTTCTTC. This chain links TRBV9 with TRBJ2-1; 8 bases agree with TRBD2. The junction had 12 bases not matched to a gene; V was cut back by 6 bases and J by 7 bases. CDR3 length: 15 amino acids. Germline V gene sequence: CDR1 SGDLS, CDR2 YYNGEE.

This clone was observed once. In DNA, the CDR3 is TGTGCCAGCAGTTCAGGACAGAGCCTCTCTGGGGCCAACGTCCTGACTTTC. Amino acid sequence: CASSSGQSLSGANVLTF. The chain has TRBV25-1 and TRBJ2-6; D may be TRBD1 (6 bases). This CDR3 has 17 amino acids. Germline-derived CDR1 and CDR2 are MGHDK and SYGVNS. V lost 5 bases to trimming and J lost 0 bases, with 14 bases between them.

The chain uses TRBV7-6 and TRBJ1-6; D gene ambiguous. Germline loops: CDR1 SGHVS, CDR2 FNYEAQ. CDR3 length: 17 amino acids. V lost 0 bases, J lost 6 bases, and 15 bases lay in between. In DNA, the CDR3 is TGTGCCAGCAGCTTAGCTGAGGTACCTGAGGGTAATTCACCCCTCCACTTT. Translation: CASSLAEVPEGNSPLHF.

This clone was found once. The chain employs TRBV30 and TRBJ1-5; TRBD1 agrees at 10 bases. The trim removed 2 bases at V and 4 bases at J, leaving 2 bases unmatched. CDR1 and CDR2 from the germline V gene are GTSNPN and SVGIG (reference sequence). The CDR3 extends over 14 amino acids. This CDR3 is CAWSLGQGNQPQHF. CDR3 nucleotide sequence: TGTGCCTGGAGTCTGGGACAGGGGAATCAGCCCCAGCATTTT.

Here the CDR3 DNA reads TGTGCCTGGAGTGTTCTAGCGGGGGGAAAGGAGCAGTACTTC. Translating gives CAWSVLAGGKEQYF. The chain employs TRBV30 and TRBJ2-7, with TRBD2 matching over 11 bases. The germline V gene encodes CDR1 GTSNPN and CDR2 SVGIG (reference sequence). Trimming removed 0 bases from V and 7 bases from J; junction bases left unmatched: 5. There are 14 residues in the CDR3.

The chain links TRBV7-8 to TRBJ1-4; D might be TRBD1 (5 bases). The CDR3 runs 16 residues. The V gene lost 4 bases and the J gene lost 7 bases, with 19 bases spanning the gap. CDR1 and CDR2 from the germline V gene are SGHVS and FQNEAQ. The CDR3 loop reads CASSSGRGEPSEKLFF. For the CDR3, the DNA is TGTGCCAGCAGCTCCGGCCGGGGGGAGCCGAGTGAAAAACTGTTTTTT.

Comment on this clone: Because the CDR3's place on the DNA is in doubt, the DNA is left out and the CDR3 is given as listed by TCRdb. The V gene is TRBV5-1, the J gene TRBJ2-2; whether TRBD2, the table's D call, matches the DNA was not checked. The length of the CDR3 is 15 amino acids, counting both ends. Germline CDR1 is SGHRS and CDR2 is YFSETQ. This CDR3 reads CAMYQRGEWAGSCFF.

V gene TRBV20-1 combines with J gene TRBJ2-7; perhaps TRBD1 as D (5 bases). CDR3 length: 11 residues. Trimming removed 7 bases from V and 6 bases from J, with 13 bases in between. Germline CDR1 DFQATT, CDR2 SNEGSKA (reference sequence). The CDR3 loop is CSGEQGFEQYF. DNA of the CDR3: TGCAGTGGCGAGCAGGGTTTCGAGCAGTACTTC.

This clone was recorded only once. The rearrangement uses TRBV11-2 and TRBJ1-1; D might be TRBD1 (5 bases). Germline V lookup: CDR1 SGHAT, CDR2 FQNNGV. Trimming removed 4 bases at V and 9 bases at J, with 21 bases between. The CDR3 runs 15 residues. CDR3 DNA sequence: TGTGCCAGCAGCTCCTCCCCGGGGGTAAGGATAAAAGCTTTCTTT. This sequence encodes CASSSSPGVRIKAFF.

This clone appeared a few times. The rearrangement uses TRBV11-2 and TRBJ2-7; TRBD2 might be the D (6 bases). V was trimmed by 3 bases and J by 2 bases, leaving 17 bases between them. CDR3 length: 16 residues. In germline, CDR1 is SGHAT, CDR2 FQNNGV. CDR3 region: CASSLDRGTGAYEQYF. DNA for the CDR3: TGTGCCAGCAGCTTGGACCGCGGGACGGGTGCCTACGAGCAGTACTTC.

The chain has TRBV6-1 and TRBJ1-2; D might be TRBD1 (5 bases). The CDR3 length is 16 residues. Germline V gene sequence: CDR1 MNHNS, CDR2 SASEGT. V lost 0 bases and J lost 6, with 17 bases in between. The CDR3 loop reads CASSEALGGWGDGYTF. In DNA, the CDR3 is TGTGCCAGCAGTGAAGCATTAGGAGGGTGGGGGGATGGCTACACCTTC.

The J gene is TRBJ2-5, the V gene TRBV18; 7 nucleotides agree with TRBD1. Trimming took 5 bases from V and 5 from J; bases not matched to a gene: 2. The CDR3 spans 12 residues. Germline values: CDR1 KGHSH, CDR2 LQKENI. The CDR3 DNA sequence: TGTGCCAGCTCAACGGACAGGGAGACCCAGTACTTC. Its translation is CASSTDRETQYF.

This clone was counted once. The gene calls are TRBV10-3 and TRBJ1-2; 7 bases line up with TRBD1. The CDR3 sequence is 17 residues long. J was trimmed by 0 bases and V by 4 bases; bases with no gene match: 11. CDR1 is ENHRY and CDR2 is SYGVKD in the germline V gene. The CDR3 loop reads CAISAFVQGSSNYGYTF. The CDR3 DNA reads TGTGCCATCAGTGCCTTCGTACAGGGGAGCTCTAACTATGGCTACACCTTC.

The genes are TRBV9 and TRBJ1-2, with 7 bases identical to TRBD1. This CDR3 region has 15 residues. Germline CDR1 SGDLS, CDR2 YYNGEE. Trimming cost V 3 bases and J 4 bases; bases outside gene matches: 9. CDR3 nucleotides: TGTGCCAGCAGCGGCGGGACAGACCGGGGCTATGGCTACACCTTC. Protein product: CASSGGTDRGYGYTF.

The V call is TRBV6-1, the J call TRBJ1-1; 7 bases line up with TRBD1. There are 14 residues in the CDR3. Per germline, CDR1 MNHNS and CDR2 SASEGT. Germline trimming cut 1 base from V and 1 base from J; bases unmatched to any gene: 0. Written as DNA, the CDR3 is TGTGCCAGCAGTGAAGACAGGGGGAACACTGAAGCTTTCTTT. It codes for CASSEDRGNTEAFF.

The rearrangement joins TRBV10-1 to TRBJ1-1, with 7 bases that match TRBD1. V was pared by 3 bases and J by 11 bases, with 6 bases of the junction left unmatched. This CDR3 spans 12 amino acids. CDR1 is WNHNN and CDR2 is SYGVQD in the germline V gene (reference sequence). DNA of the CDR3: TGCGCCAGCAGTGACTCCGACAGGGACGCTTTCTTT. Translated: CASSDSDRDAFF.

The chain joins TRBV29-1 to TRBJ2-7, with 7 bases fitting TRBD1. The germline V gene encodes CDR1 SQVTM and CDR2 ANQGSEA. V was clipped by 4 bases and J by 5 bases; unmatched bases: 2. This CDR3 comprises 11 residues. CDR3 sequence reads: CSVATGNEQYF. The CDR3 nucleotides are TGCAGCGTTGCGACAGGGAACGAGCAGTACTTC.

This clone appeared once. The chain has TRBV7-9 and TRBJ1-1, with D hard to call. Germline V gives CDR1 SEHNR, CDR2 FQNEAQ (reference sequence). This CDR3 spans 13 amino acids. The V gene lost 6 bases and the J gene lost 3 bases, with 11 bases spanning the gap. The CDR3 loop reads CASSLVGHTEAFF. The CDR3 region has the DNA TGTGCCAGCAGTTTGGTCGGTCACACTGAAGCTTTCTTT. The full variable domain, completed using reference TRBV7-9 and TRBJ1-1, is DTGVSQNPRHKITKRGQNVTFRCDPISEHNRLYWYRQTLGQGPEFLTYFQNEAQLEKSRLLSDRFSAERPKGSFSTLEIQRTEQGDSAMYLCASSLVGHTEAFFGQGTRLTVV.

The sample holds a few counts of this clone. J is TRBJ2-5 and V is TRBV7-9, with 7 bases identical to TRBD1. Germline V gene sequence: CDR1 SEHNR, CDR2 FQNEAQ (reference sequence). Germline trimming cut 5 bases from V and 9 bases from J; bases unmatched to any gene: 12. The CDR3 totals 14 residues. CDR3 in DNA: TGTGCCAGCAGCGTAGAGGACAGGCGGTGGGCCCAGTACTTC. Amino acid sequence: CASSVEDRRWAQYF.

This chain joins TRBV4-1 and TRBJ1-5, with D maybe TRBD1 (6 bases). Germline CDR1 MGHRA, CDR2 YSYEKL. The CDR3 is 16 amino acids. Trimming cost V 1 base and J 7 bases, with 17 bases left between them. This CDR3 reads CASSQAFRQDGQPQHF. CDR3 sequence (DNA): TGCGCCAGCAGCCAAGCCTTCAGACAGGATGGGCAGCCCCAGCATTTT.

The V call is TRBV2, the J call TRBJ2-2, with D possibly TRBD2 on 6 matching bases. Looked up from germline, CDR1 is SNHLY and CDR2 is FYNNEI. The CDR3 totals 15 residues. Trimming pared 7 bases from V and 6 bases from J, leaving 18 bases between. The CDR3 spells CASTRLVFIPGELFF. For the CDR3, the DNA is TGTGCCAGCACCCGACTAGTCTTTATCCCCGGGGAGCTGTTTTTT.

This chain connects TRBV19 to TRBJ2-3; 7 nucleotides align to TRBD1. With V trimmed by 3 bases and J by 2 bases, 5 bases remained unmatched. The CDR3 is 15 amino acids. Germline loops: CDR1 LNHDA, CDR2 SQIVND (reference sequence). CDR3 amino acids: CASSIRDRFTDTQYF. DNA of the CDR3: TGTGCCAGTAGTATCCGGGACAGATTCACAGATACGCAGTATTTT.

V is TRBV7-9 and J is TRBJ1-4; D ambiguous. Germline V gene data show CDR1 as SEHNR and CDR2 as FQNEAQ (reference sequence). This CDR3 comprises 14 residues. Trimming took off 3 bases at V and 7 bases at J, with 12 bases between the two ends. The CDR3 reads CASSFSGFSEKLFF. The CDR3 bases are TGTGCCAGCAGCTTTAGCGGGTTTTCTGAAAAACTGTTTTTT.

This chain connects TRBV28 to TRBJ1-1; a weak D match, TRBD1 (5 bases). V lost 5 bases, J lost 5 bases, and 12 bases lay in between. Germline CDR1 and CDR2: MDHEN and SYDVKM. CDR3 size: 13 residues. The CDR3 here is CASSLLGRTEAFF. As DNA, the CDR3 is TGTGCCAGCAGTCTCCTGGGGCGGACTGAAGCTTTCTTT. The variable domain in full, completed from reference TRBV28 and TRBJ1-1, reads DVKVTQSSRYLVKRTGEKVFLECVQDMDHENMFWYRQDPGLGLRLIYFSYDVKMKEKGDIPEGYSVSREKKERFSLILESASTNQTSMYLCASSLLGRTEAFFGQGTRLTVV.

Only a few counts were recorded for this clone. The CDR3 nucleotides are TGCGCCAGCAGCCCCGACAGGGAATACGGCTACACCTTC. This codes for CASSPDREYGYTF. This rearrangement joins TRBV5-1 to TRBJ1-2; the match to TRBD1 covers 7 bases. The CDR3 loop spans 13 amino acids. Germline lookup yields CDR1 SGHRS and CDR2 YFSETQ. V gave up 4 bases and J gave up 8 bases; unmatched junction bases: 8.

The genes are TRBV2 and TRBJ2-3; D gene ambiguous. V dropped 2 bases and J dropped 10 bases, with 7 bases sitting between them. Germline CDR1 and CDR2: SNHLY and FYNNEI. The CDR3 is made up of 11 amino acids. The chain's CDR3 is CASSELGSQYF. CDR3 DNA sequence: TGTGCCAGCAGTGAACTCGGGTCGCAGTATTTT.

Remarks on this clone: One end of the junction varies from germline; a read error may be responsible. This same CDR3 is encoded by further DNA sequences in the sample. The chain recombines TRBV4-1 with TRBJ1-5; tentatively, D is TRBD1 (6 bases). Germline CDR1 MGHRA, CDR2 YSYEKL. The CDR3 contains 17 residues. The CDR3: CASSHSEVGGGKQPQHF. The CDR3 coding sequence is TGCGCCAGCAGCCACAGTGAGGTAGGGGGTGGGAAACAGCCTCAGCATTTT.